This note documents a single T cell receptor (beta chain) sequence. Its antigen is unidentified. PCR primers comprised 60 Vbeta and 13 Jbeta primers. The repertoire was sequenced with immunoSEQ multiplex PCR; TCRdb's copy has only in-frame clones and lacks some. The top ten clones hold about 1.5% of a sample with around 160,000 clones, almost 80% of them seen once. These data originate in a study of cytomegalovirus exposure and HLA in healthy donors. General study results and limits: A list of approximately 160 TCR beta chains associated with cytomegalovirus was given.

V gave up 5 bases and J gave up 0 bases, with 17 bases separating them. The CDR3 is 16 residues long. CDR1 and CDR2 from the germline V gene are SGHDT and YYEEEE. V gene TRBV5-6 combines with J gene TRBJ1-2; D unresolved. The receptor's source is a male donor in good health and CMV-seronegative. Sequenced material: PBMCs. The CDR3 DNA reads TGTGCCAGCAGTACTAACGCAGCGGGCTCTAACTATGGCTACACCTTC. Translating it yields CASSTNAAGSNYGYTF.